This T cell receptor (beta chain) came from a study of cytomegalovirus exposure and HLA in healthy donors. About the research overall: HLA-typed donors were the source of 80 million to 90 million unique TCRs, which an early data release held. Study conclusions and caveats: Highly shared variants forming one cluster were likely a sequencing artifact. What a later analysis showed was that several of the most significant clusters appeared linked to common viral pathogens.

Looked up from germline, CDR1 is MNHNS and CDR2 is SASEGT. CDR3 length: 13 amino acids. V shed 7 bases, J shed 7 bases, and the junction held 6 bases outside the gene matches. There were likely unrecorded immune exposures, though donors were nominally healthy when sampled. The PCR used 60 Vbeta and 13 Jbeta primers. Clones were read by immunoSEQ multiplex PCR, and TCRdb kept only the in-frame ones, dropping some. This sample yields fewer than 200,000 clones, of which approximately 80% are seen a single time; about 4.6% belongs to the top ten. In regard to this clone: Its antigen is not known.

The receptor comes from a middle-aged man in good health and CMV-seronegative. Sequenced input: PBMCs. The chain carries TRBV6-1 and TRBJ1-1, with TRBD1 identical over 10 bases. The CDR3 sequence: CASTRQGAVEAFF. In DNA, the CDR3 is TGTGCCAGCACCAGACAGGGGGCGGTTGAAGCTTTCTTT.